Given below is one TCR beta chain in context. Its antigen is undetermined. Additional DNA sequences in this sample encode the identical CDR3. This entry comes from a study of cytomegalovirus exposure and HLA in healthy donors. At the level of the study: The 120 validation repertoires used the same platform as the 550 to 800 first-cohort repertoires (as reported by a later analysis). Regarding the study as a whole: The tendency of first-cohort TCR clusters to co-occur in the roughly 120 validation repertoires was the finding of a later analysis. Among TCR beta chains, those listed as cytomegalovirus-associated numbered about 160. Most TCR sequences were seen very rarely across donors, but some public TCRs occurred in many.

TCRdb keeps only in-frame clones here, not all; method: immunoSEQ multiplex PCR. The sample yields about 240,000 clones, more than 75% seen once. Germline V lookup: CDR1 GTSNPN, CDR2 SVGIG (reference sequence). This CDR3 is 13 amino acids long. Trimming removed 1 base at V and 1 base at J, with 7 bases between. The TCR was taken from a young woman in good health and CMV-seropositive. The chain uses TRBV30 and TRBJ1-1, with D perhaps matching TRBD1 (5 bases). The specimen was PBMCs. For the CDR3, the DNA is TGTGCCTGGAGTGCTACAGGGAACACTGAAGCTTTCTTT. Its translation: CAWSATGNTEAFF.